Presented here are 15 T cell receptor beta chains from one specimen sequenced in a study of control samples from healthy donors and cancer patients (dated by TCRdb to about 2020). Libraries were constructed by the immunoSEQ multiplex PCR assay. TCRdb re-hosts the immuneACCESS table, in-frame sequences only. Its copies lack some clones; in the studies checked, an unresolved V gene accounts for under half of them, and the cause for the rest is not known. The sample's table lists a count of about 190,000 clones. The top ten clones comprise roughly 2% of the sample. What was sequenced was blood. The receptors originated from a woman aged 25-40 years in good health.

This rearrangement joins TRBV28 to TRBJ2-2; D remains ambiguous. CDR3 length: 15 residues. Germline V gene data show CDR1 as MDHEN and CDR2 as SYDVKM. V was shortened by 8 bases and J by 4 bases, with 17 bases between the two germline ends. CDR3 sequence reads: CASGPPMYPTGELFF. The CDR3 coding sequence is TGTGCCAGCGGACCCCCGATGTACCCCACCGGGGAGCTGTTTTTT.

This rearrangement joins TRBV7-2 to TRBJ1-5; unclear D gene. Germline V gene lookup returns CDR1 SGHTA and CDR2 FQGNSA. The length of the CDR3 is 15 residues. The germline V and J ends were trimmed by 4 bases and 6 bases, with 16 bases remaining between them. The DNA of the CDR3 is TGTGCCAGCAGCTCTGGTCCTAGAGGAAGTCAGCCCCAGCATTTT. Translated: CASSSGPRGSQPQHF.

This chain links TRBV18 with TRBJ2-7; TRBD1 is a possible D gene (6 bases). Per germline, CDR1 KGHSH and CDR2 LQKENI. The CDR3 covers 12 residues. The ends were cut back, 4 bases at V and 4 bases at J, with 8 bases in the middle. The CDR3 reads CASSHDRYEQYF. In DNA, the CDR3 is TGTGCCAGCTCACACGACAGGTACGAGCAGTACTTC.

V is TRBV5-4 and J is TRBJ2-7; D uncertain. This CDR3 has 15 residues. Between the trimmed V and J ends, which lost 1 base and 2 bases, there was a span of 13 bases. The germline gives CDR1 SGHNT, CDR2 YYREEE (reference sequence). The CDR3, as DNA: TGTGCCAGCAGCTTGCGGTCCGCTCCTACCTACGAGCAGTACTTC. Translation: CASSLRSAPTYEQYF.

This chain connects TRBV7-2 to TRBJ1-1; D not certain. This CDR3 comprises 13 residues. Germline V gene lookup returns CDR1 SGHTA and CDR2 FQGNSA. The ends were cut back, 6 bases at V and 7 bases at J, with 15 bases in the middle. The CDR3 coding sequence is TGTGCCAGCAGTTCCCAGGTGGGGTATGAAGCTTTCTTT. This codes for CASSSQVGYEAFF.

The chain couples TRBV7-2 to TRBJ1-1; D remains ambiguous. The V gene lost 4 bases and the J gene lost 8 bases, with 11 bases spanning the gap. CDR1 is SGHTA and CDR2 is FQGNSA in the germline V gene. The CDR3 runs to 12 residues. CDR3 in amino acids: CASSYDSAEAFF. Written as DNA, the CDR3 is TGTGCCAGCAGCTATGACTCGGCGGAAGCTTTCTTT.

The V and J genes are TRBV27 and TRBJ1-4; 7 nucleotides agree with TRBD1. With V trimmed by 5 bases and J by 4 bases, 7 bases remained unmatched. The CDR3 spans 15 residues. The germline V gene has CDR1 MNHEY and CDR2 SMNVEV (reference sequence). This CDR3 reads CASSKIRDSNEKLFF. CDR3 nucleotides: TGTGCCAGCAGTAAAATCCGGGACAGTAATGAAAAACTGTTTTTT.

The chain combines TRBV4-1 with TRBJ2-6; maybe TRBD2 (5 bases). CDR1 and CDR2 from the germline V gene are MGHRA and YSYEKL. This CDR3 has 19 amino acids. V lost 1 base and J 0 bases, leaving 16 bases between the germline ends. The CDR3 DNA reads as TGCGCCAGCAGCCAAGTAGCCTCGCCGGGGAGCTCTGGGGCCAACGTCCTGACTTTC. It yields the protein CASSQVASPGSSGANVLTF.

V and J are TRBV14 and TRBJ2-5; 9 bases align to TRBD1. In germline, CDR1 is SGHDN, CDR2 FVKESK. The CDR3 runs 14 residues. Unmatched junction bases numbered 5, after V lost 5 bases and J lost 4 bases. The DNA for the CDR3 is TGTGCCAGCAGCGTCCGGGACAGGGCAGAGACCCAGTACTTC. Its protein product is CASSVRDRAETQYF.

V is TRBV29-1 and J is TRBJ2-3, with TRBD2 as a possible D gene (6 bases). V lost 4 bases to trimming and J lost 5 bases, with 16 bases between them. This CDR3 is 14 amino acids long. Germline-derived CDR1 and CDR2 are SQVTM and ANQGSEA. The chain's CDR3 is CSVGRGEAGDTQYF. In DNA, the CDR3 is TGCAGCGTTGGGCGCGGGGAAGCCGGAGATACGCAGTATTTT.

V gene TRBV29-1 combines with J gene TRBJ2-5, with D maybe TRBD1 (7 bases). V was cut by 4 bases and J by 5 bases, with 17 bases left in between. Germline V gene data show CDR1 as SQVTM and CDR2 as ANQGSEA. The CDR3 covers 14 residues. CDR3 amino acids: CSVGRGQDQETQYF. In nucleotides, the CDR3 is TGCAGCGTTGGGAGGGGGCAGGATCAGGAGACCCAGTACTTC.

The rearrangement joins TRBV7-2 to TRBJ1-5; 9 bases agree with TRBD1. Trimming removed 5 bases from V and 5 bases from J; junction bases left unmatched: 1. The CDR3 consists of 13 residues. The V gene's germline CDR1 is SGHTA and CDR2 FQGNSA. CDR3 region: CASSRQGDQPQHF. Here the CDR3 DNA reads TGTGCCAGCAGCCGACAGGGGGATCAGCCCCAGCATTTT.

The chain employs TRBV25-1 and TRBJ1-1, with D unresolved. V was shortened by 4 bases and J by 7 bases, with 13 bases between the two germline ends. This CDR3 spans 13 amino acids. From germline, CDR1 is MGHDK and CDR2 SYGVNS. The CDR3 loop is CASSASWEGEAFF. DNA of the CDR3: TGTGCCAGCAGTGCCTCTTGGGAGGGTGAAGCTTTCTTT. The full variable domain, rest sourced from reference TRBV25-1 and TRBJ1-1, is EADIYQTPRYLVIGTGKKITLECSQTMGHDKMYWYQQDPGMELHLIHYSYGVNSTEKGDLSSESTVSRIRTEHFPLTLESARPSHTSQYLCASSASWEGEAFFGQGTRLTVV.

V is TRBV27 and J is TRBJ1-1, with TRBD1 as a possible D gene (5 bases). There are 15 residues in the CDR3. V shed 5 bases and J shed 4 bases, with 17 bases lying between them. CDR1 MNHEY and CDR2 SMNVEV come from the germline V gene (reference sequence). The CDR3 region is CASSARTLGGTEAFF. The CDR3 nucleotides are TGTGCCAGCAGTGCCCGAACTCTTGGGGGCACTGAAGCTTTCTTT.

CDR3 DNA sequence: TGTGCCAGCAGGCCGCCTACAGGGGGCGCCGAATCTGGGGCCAACGTCCTGACTTTC. The encoded protein is CASRPPTGGAESGANVLTF. The genes are TRBV7-9 and TRBJ2-6; TRBD1 aligns across 9 bases. Unmatched junction bases numbered 13, after V lost 6 bases and J lost 1 base. CDR3 length: 19 amino acids. Germline values: CDR1 SEHNR, CDR2 FQNEAQ (reference sequence).